This entry features one T cell receptor beta chain sequence. Its antigen is still unknown. At a deep level, the assay was run. Libraries were prepared by immunoSEQ multiplex PCR; TCRdb keeps only in-frame clonotypes and omits some of them. The sample holds about 2 million clones, 90% to 95% seen once. The data are from a study of shared clonotypes between healthy human individuals. Findings and limits, study-wide: Across a handful of donors, naive CD4 shared roughly 5%, naive CD8 around 3.8%, memory CD4 about 2.5%, memory CD8 around 0.42%.

V dropped 0 bases and J dropped 8 bases, with 16 bases sitting between them. The CDR3 is 15 residues long. Germline CDR1 is MGHDK and CDR2 is SYGVNS. The TCR sequence derives from a man younger than 35 in good health. The specimen sequenced was naive CD4+ T cells sorted from blood. Stated subset: CD45RA+ positively selected. This chain connects TRBV25-1 to TRBJ1-2; weak D call: TRBD1 (6 bases). CDR3 residues: CASSEYASGARGYTF. CDR3 bases: TGTGCCAGCAGTGAATATGCTTCAGGGGCTCGGGGCTACACCTTC.